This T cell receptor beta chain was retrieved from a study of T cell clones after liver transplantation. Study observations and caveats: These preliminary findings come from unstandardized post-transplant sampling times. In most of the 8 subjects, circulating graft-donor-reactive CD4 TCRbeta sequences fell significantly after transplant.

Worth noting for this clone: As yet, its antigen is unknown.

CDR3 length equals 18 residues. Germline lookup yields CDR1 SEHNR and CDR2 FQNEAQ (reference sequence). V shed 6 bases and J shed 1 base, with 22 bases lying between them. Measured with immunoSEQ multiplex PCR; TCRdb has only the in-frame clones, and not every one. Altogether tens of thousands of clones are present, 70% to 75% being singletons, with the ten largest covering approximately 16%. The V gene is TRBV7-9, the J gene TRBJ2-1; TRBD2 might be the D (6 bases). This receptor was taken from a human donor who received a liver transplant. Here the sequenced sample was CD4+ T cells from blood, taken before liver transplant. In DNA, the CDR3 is TGTGCCAGCAGTTCTCAGGGACTTTCTTTGGGTTCCTACAATGAGCAGTTCTTC. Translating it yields CASSSQGLSLGSYNEQFF.